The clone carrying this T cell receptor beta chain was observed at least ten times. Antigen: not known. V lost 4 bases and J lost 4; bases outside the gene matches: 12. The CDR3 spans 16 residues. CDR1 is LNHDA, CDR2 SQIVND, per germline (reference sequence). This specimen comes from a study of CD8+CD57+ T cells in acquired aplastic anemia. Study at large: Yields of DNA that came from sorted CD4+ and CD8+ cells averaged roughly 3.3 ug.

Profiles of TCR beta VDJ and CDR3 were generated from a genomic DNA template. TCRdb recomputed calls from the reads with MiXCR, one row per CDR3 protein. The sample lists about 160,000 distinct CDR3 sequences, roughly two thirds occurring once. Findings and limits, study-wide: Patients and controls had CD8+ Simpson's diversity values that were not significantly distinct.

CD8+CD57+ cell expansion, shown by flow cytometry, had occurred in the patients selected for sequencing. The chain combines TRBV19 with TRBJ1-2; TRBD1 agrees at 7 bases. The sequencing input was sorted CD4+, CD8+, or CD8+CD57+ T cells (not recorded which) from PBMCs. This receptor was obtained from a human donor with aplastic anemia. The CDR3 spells CASSTPDRVVLYGYTF. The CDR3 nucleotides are TGTGCCAGTAGTACCCCCGACAGGGTGGTCCTCTATGGCTACACCTTC.